The clone carrying this TCR beta chain was observed a few times. Its antigen remains unknown. These data originate in a study of vaccination and CD4 T cells after COVID-19. About the study: Eight or nine convalescent patients had mild and one had severe PCR-confirmed SARS-CoV-2 disease. Once diagnosed, patients had post-COVID samples drawn a median approximately 100 days later (range 35 to 161). A CEFX pool, an HIV-1 Nef pool, or no peptide went to control cultures.

Germline CDR1 is DFQATT and CDR2 is SNEGSKA (reference sequence). The CDR3 consists of 12 residues. V lost 4 bases, J lost 4 bases, and 10 bases lay in between. Described treatment: roughly ten-day PBMC culture with coronavirus spike peptide pools or control peptides (ViraFEST assay). TCRs were sequenced by ViraFEST after antigen-specific T cells had been expanded with peptide pools. The Oncomine TCR Beta short-read assay was applied to DNA of cultured CD4+ T cells. TCRdb independently ran MiXCR on the PCR reads; one entry per CDR3 protein. This table has under 20,000 distinct CDR3 sequences, roughly 23% appearing once.

The sample consisted of cultured CD4+ T cells from blood. The rearrangement links TRBV20-1 to TRBJ1-1; TRBD1 might be the D (5 bases). The TCR comes from a human donor with COVID-19. CDR3 nucleotides: TGCAGTGCTACAACGGGGGGCACTGAAGCTTTCTTT. Translating it yields CSATTGGTEAFF.